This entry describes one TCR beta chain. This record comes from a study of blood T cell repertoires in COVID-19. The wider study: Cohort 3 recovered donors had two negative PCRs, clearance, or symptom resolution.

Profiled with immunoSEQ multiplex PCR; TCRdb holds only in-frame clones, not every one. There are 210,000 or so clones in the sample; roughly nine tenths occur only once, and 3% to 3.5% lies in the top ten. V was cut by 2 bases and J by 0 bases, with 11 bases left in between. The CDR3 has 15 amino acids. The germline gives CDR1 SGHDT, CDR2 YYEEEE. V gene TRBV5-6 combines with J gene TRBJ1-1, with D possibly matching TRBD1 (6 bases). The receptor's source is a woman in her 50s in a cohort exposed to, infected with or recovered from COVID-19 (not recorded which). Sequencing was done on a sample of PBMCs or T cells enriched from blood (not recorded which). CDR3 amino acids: CASSLLTGMNTEAFF. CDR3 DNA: TGTGCCAGCAGCTTACTGACAGGAATGAACACTGAAGCTTTCTTT. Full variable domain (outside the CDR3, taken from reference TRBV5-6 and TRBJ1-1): DAGVTQSPTHLIKTRGQQVTLRCSPKSGHDTVSWYQQALGQGPQFIFQYYEEEERQRGNFPDRFSGHQFPNYSSELNVNALLLGDSALYLCASSLLTGMNTEAFFGQGTRLTVV.